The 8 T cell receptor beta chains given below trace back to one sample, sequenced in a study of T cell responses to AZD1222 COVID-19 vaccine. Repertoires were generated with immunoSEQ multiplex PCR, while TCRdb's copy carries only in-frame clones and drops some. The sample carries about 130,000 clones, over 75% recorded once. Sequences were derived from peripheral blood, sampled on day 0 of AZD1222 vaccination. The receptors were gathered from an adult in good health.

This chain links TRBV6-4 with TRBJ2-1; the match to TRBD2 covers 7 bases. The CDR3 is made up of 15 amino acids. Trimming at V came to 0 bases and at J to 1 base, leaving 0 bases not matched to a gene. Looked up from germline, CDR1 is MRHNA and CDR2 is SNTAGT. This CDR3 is CASSDSGRSYNEQFF. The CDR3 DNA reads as TGTGCCAGCAGTGACTCCGGGAGGTCCTACAATGAGCAGTTCTTC.

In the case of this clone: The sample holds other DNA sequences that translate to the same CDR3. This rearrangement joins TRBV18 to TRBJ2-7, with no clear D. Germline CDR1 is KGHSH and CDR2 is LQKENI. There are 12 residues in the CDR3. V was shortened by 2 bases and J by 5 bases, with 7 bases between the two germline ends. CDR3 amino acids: CASSPGVNEQYF. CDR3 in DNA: TGTGCCAGCTCACCAGGGGTAAACGAGCAGTACTTC.

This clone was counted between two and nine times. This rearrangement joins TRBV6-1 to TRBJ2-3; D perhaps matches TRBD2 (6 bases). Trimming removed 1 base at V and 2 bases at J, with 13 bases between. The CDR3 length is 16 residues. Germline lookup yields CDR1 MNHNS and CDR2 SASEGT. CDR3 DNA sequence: TGTGCCAGCAGTGAAGGGCGGGACCTCCTCACAGATACGCAGTATTTT. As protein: CASSEGRDLLTDTQYF.

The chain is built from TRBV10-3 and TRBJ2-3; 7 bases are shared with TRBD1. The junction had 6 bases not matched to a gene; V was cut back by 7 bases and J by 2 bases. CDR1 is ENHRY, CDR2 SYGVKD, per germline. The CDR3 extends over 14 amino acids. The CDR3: CAIKDRSYTDTQYF. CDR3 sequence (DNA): TGTGCCATCAAGGACAGGAGCTACACAGATACGCAGTATTTT.

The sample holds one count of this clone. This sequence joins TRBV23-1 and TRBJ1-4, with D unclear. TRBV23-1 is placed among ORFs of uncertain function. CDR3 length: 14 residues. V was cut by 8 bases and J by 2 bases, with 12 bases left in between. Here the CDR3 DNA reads TGCGCCAGCGGCTCCGCCCCGACTAATGAAAAACTGTTTTTT. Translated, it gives CASGSAPTNEKLFF.

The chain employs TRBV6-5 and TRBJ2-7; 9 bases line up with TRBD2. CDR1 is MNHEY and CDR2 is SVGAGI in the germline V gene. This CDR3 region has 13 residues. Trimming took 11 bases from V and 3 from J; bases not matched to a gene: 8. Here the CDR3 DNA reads TGTGCCTCCCAGCGGGAGGTCCGCTACGAGCAGTACTTC. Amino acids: CASQREVRYEQYF.

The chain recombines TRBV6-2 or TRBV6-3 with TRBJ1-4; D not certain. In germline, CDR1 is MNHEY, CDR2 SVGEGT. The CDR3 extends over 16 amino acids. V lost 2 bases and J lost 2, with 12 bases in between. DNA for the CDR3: TGTGCCAGCAGTTACCTAAATCAGGAGACTAATGAAAAACTGTTTTTT. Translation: CASSYLNQETNEKLFF.

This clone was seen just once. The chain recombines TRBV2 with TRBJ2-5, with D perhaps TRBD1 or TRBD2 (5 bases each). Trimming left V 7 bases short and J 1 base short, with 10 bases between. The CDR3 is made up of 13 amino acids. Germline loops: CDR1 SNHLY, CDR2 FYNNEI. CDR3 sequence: CASNRDPQETQYF. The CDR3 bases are TGTGCCAGCAACCGGGACCCCCAAGAGACCCAGTACTTC.